Below, one TCR beta chain is given with its context. Its matching antigen is unknown. This record belongs to a study of blood T cells in healthy people across ages. Study results and caveats: Relative to aged donors, long-lived donors carried more naive CD4+ cells and displayed higher diversity. Leaving the PBMCs unsorted stopped any conclusive comparison of naive versus antigen-experienced cells.

CDR3 length: 14 amino acids. Germline V CDR1 and CDR2: KGHSH, LQKENI. PCR was performed a second time for about 7 to 12 cycles using a sample-barcoded 5' primer and a J-beta primer mix. Each cDNA was tagged by a template-switch adaptor containing 12 random nucleotides. Every sample gave at least 3 million paired-end reads containing CDR3. MiXCR, run by TCRdb on the 5' RACE reads, gives a single entry per CDR3 protein. This table has 650,000 to 1,000,000 distinct CDR3 sequences, around half appearing once. The receptor comes from an elderly man in good health. This chain joins TRBV18 and TRBJ2-7, with D perhaps TRBD1 (6 bases). With the DNA end fitting TRBJ2-5 better, the J assignment may be wrong. Sequenced: blood. CDR3 sequence reads: CASSPAGVEETQYF. The CDR3 DNA reads TGTGCCAGCTCACCGGCAGGGGTCGAAGAGACCCAGTACTTC.